The T cell receptor (beta chain) described here comes from a study of blood T cell repertoires in COVID-19. CDR3 size: 16 residues. Germline V CDR1 and CDR2: SGHNT, YYREEE (reference sequence). The J segment lost 4 bases and the V segment lost 2 bases, leaving 5 bases of the junction unmatched. Methods used by the authors: Reference gene primer amplification gave nucleated cell count estimates. The repertoire was sequenced with immunoSEQ multiplex PCR; TCRdb's copy has only in-frame clones and lacks some. The DNA was the basis for D and trimming; V, J and clone size are from that table. The profile covers 150,000 to 200,000 clones, with just under 80% appearing a single time and 2.5% to 3% taken by the ten largest.

Input material: peripheral blood. This receptor was taken from an elderly woman with active or convalescent COVID-19. The gene calls are TRBV5-4 and TRBJ2-1; TRBD2 aligns across 11 bases. The CDR3 sequence is CASSLNLAGGYNEQFF. Written as DNA, the CDR3 is TGTGCCAGCAGCTTAAACCTAGCGGGGGGTTACAATGAGCAGTTCTTC. Complete variable domain (other parts from reference TRBV5-4 and TRBJ2-1): ETGVTQSPTHLIKTRGQQVTLRCSSQSGHNTVSWYQQALGQGPQFIFQYYREEENGRGNFPPRFSGLQFPNYSSELNVNALELDDSALYLCASSLNLAGGYNEQFFGPGTRLTVL.